This entry lists 21 T cell receptor beta chains sequenced from one sample in a study of shared clonotypes between healthy human individuals. Produced via immunoSEQ multiplex PCR; TCRdb's table is partial and in-frame only. The table has some 2,000,000 clones, 95% seen once. What was sequenced was naive CD4+ T cells sorted from blood. This sample's subset: CD45RA+ positively selected. These receptors were taken from a man aged 18 to 35 in good health.

A single count supports this clone. This rearrangement joins TRBV11-2 to TRBJ1-2; 8 nucleotides agree with TRBD1. The CDR3 sequence is 17 residues long. Germline V gene sequence: CDR1 SGHAT, CDR2 FQNNGV. Losses at the gene ends were 1 base for V and 4 bases for J; bases not matched to a gene: 11. In DNA form, the CDR3 reads TGTGCCAGCAGCTTAGGAGCCGGACAGGGCAGGACCTATGGCTACACCTTC. It codes for CASSLGAGQGRTYGYTF.

This sequence joins TRBV7-9 and TRBJ2-5; TRBD1 might be the D (7 bases). Germline assignment: CDR1 SEHNR and CDR2 FQNEAQ (reference sequence). The length of the CDR3 is 13 residues. V lost 1 base to trimming and J lost 11 bases, with 14 bases between them. The CDR3: CASSLVGQGGQYF. CDR3 DNA sequence: TGTGCCAGCAGCTTAGTGGGCCAGGGGGGACAGTACTTC.

V usage is TRBV6-4 and J usage is TRBJ2-1, with D unclear. V lost 5 bases to trimming and J lost 10 bases, with 12 bases between them. The germline V gene encodes CDR1 MRHNA and CDR2 SNTAGT. The CDR3 is made up of 12 amino acids. The CDR3 region is CASSTLQGEQFF. CDR3 DNA sequence: TGTGCCAGCAGTACGCTCCAAGGGGAGCAGTTCTTC.

The chain employs TRBV5-1 and TRBJ2-2; 12 bases are a match to TRBD2. The CDR3 totals 16 residues. V lost 5 bases and J lost 7; bases outside the gene matches: 9. The germline V gene encodes CDR1 SGHRS and CDR2 YFSETQ. The CDR3 sequence: CASSPRTSGDVGELFF. The DNA for the CDR3 is TGCGCCAGCAGTCCTAGGACTAGCGGGGACGTCGGGGAGCTGTTTTTT.

The V gene is TRBV11-2, the J gene TRBJ2-1; 10 nucleotides align to TRBD2. The V gene's germline CDR1 is SGHAT and CDR2 FQNNGV. The trim removed 2 bases at V and 1 base at J, leaving 8 bases unmatched. This CDR3 has 18 amino acids. The CDR3 sequence is CASSLKASGSGSYNEQFF. The CDR3 DNA follows: TGTGCCAGCAGCTTAAAGGCTAGCGGGAGTGGATCCTACAATGAGCAGTTCTTC. Together with reference TRBV11-2 and TRBJ2-1, the CDR3 gives the full variable domain: EAGVAQSPRYKIIEKRQSVAFWCNPISGHATLYWYQQILGQGPKLLIQFQNNGVVDDSQLPKDRFSAERLKGVDSTLKIQPAKLEDSAVYLCASSLKASGSGSYNEQFFGPGTRLTVL.

The chain links TRBV7-2 to TRBJ2-7; D unresolved. Trimming left V 5 bases short and J 2 bases short, with 10 bases between. This CDR3 contains 13 residues. Germline V lookup: CDR1 SGHTA, CDR2 FQGNSA. CDR3 sequence reads: CASSPYLAYEQYF. The CDR3 region has the DNA TGTGCCAGCAGCCCATATCTCGCCTACGAGCAGTACTTC.

The chain combines TRBV2 with TRBJ2-3, with a tentative D call TRBD1 (6 bases). The CDR3 length is 13 residues. Germline V gene sequence: CDR1 SNHLY, CDR2 FYNNEI. Trimming pared 6 bases from V and 4 bases from J, leaving 11 bases between. CDR3 in amino acids: CASSGQNPDTQYF. In DNA, the CDR3 is TGTGCCAGCAGCGGACAGAACCCAGATACGCAGTATTTT.

This clone was seen once. The gene calls are TRBV7-8 and TRBJ1-5; D not resolved. This CDR3 is built from 13 residues. V lost 3 bases, J lost 4 bases, and 7 bases lay in between. Germline V gene sequence: CDR1 SGHVS, CDR2 FQNEAQ. The CDR3 region has the DNA TGTGCCAGCAGCTTTCAAGGAAATCAGCCCCAGCATTTT. It is translated as CASSFQGNQPQHF.

This clone was seen only once. The chain has TRBV10-1 and TRBJ1-3; D remains unclear. Germline V gene lookup returns CDR1 WNHNN and CDR2 SYGVQD (reference sequence). The CDR3 consists of 13 residues. V gave up 8 bases and J gave up 0 bases, with 8 bases separating them. The CDR3 DNA reads TGCGCCAGCTCGGGGAACTCTGGAAACACCATATATTTT. This codes for CASSGNSGNTIYF.

The rearrangement joins TRBV18 to TRBJ2-7, with D unresolved. Germline V CDR1 and CDR2: KGHSH, LQKENI. Between the trimmed V and J ends, which lost 2 bases and 7 bases, there was a span of 12 bases. The CDR3 extends over 13 amino acids. DNA for the CDR3: TGTGCCAGCTCACCAGGACCGGCCCCGGAGCAGTACTTC. Its translation is CASSPGPAPEQYF.

The chain recombines TRBV6-6 with TRBJ2-1, with TRBD2 matching 13 bases. In germline, CDR1 is MNHNY, CDR2 SVGAGI (reference sequence). The V segment lost 5 bases and the J segment 8 bases; nucleotides outside the gene matches: 6. The CDR3 totals 15 residues. The CDR3 DNA follows: TGTGCCAGCAGTCAGACTAGCGGGAGGATCCATGAGCAGTTCTTC. Protein sequence: CASSQTSGRIHEQFF.

The rearrangement joins TRBV18 to TRBJ1-1, with 12 nucleotides matching TRBD1. The CDR3 loop spans 15 amino acids. CDR1 is KGHSH, CDR2 LQKENI, per germline. V dropped 2 bases and J dropped 3; count of bases not matched to a gene: 1. DNA of the CDR3: TGTGCCAGCTCACCAGGGACAGGGGGCCACACTGAAGCTTTCTTT. This gives the protein CASSPGTGGHTEAFF. The full variable domain, with the rest looked up from reference TRBV18 and TRBJ1-1, is NAGVMQNPRHLVRRRGQEARLRCSPMKGHSHVYWYRQLPEEGLKFMVYLQKENIIDESGMPKERFSAEFPKEGPSILRIQQVVRGDSAAYFCASSPGTGGHTEAFFGQGTRLTVV.

This clone was seen a single time. CDR3 nucleotides: TGTGCCAGCAGCCGCAGGACAGGGTCCCTCCACGAGCAGTACTTC. As protein: CASSRRTGSLHEQYF. This chain joins TRBV5-8 and TRBJ2-7, with TRBD1 matching 8 bases. Germline V CDR1 and CDR2: SGHTS, YDEGEE. The CDR3 runs to 15 residues. Trimming at V came to 4 bases and at J to 5 bases, leaving 11 bases not matched to a gene.

V is TRBV9 and J is TRBJ2-7, with 7 bases identical to TRBD2. This CDR3 is 15 amino acids long. Germline V gene sequence: CDR1 SGDLS, CDR2 YYNGEE. V shed 0 bases and J 4 bases; nucleotides not matched to a gene: 7. Here the CDR3 DNA reads TGTGCCAGCAGCGTAGCTCCAGCGGGAAAGTACGAGCAGTACTTC. Amino acids: CASSVAPAGKYEQYF. The full variable domain, with the rest looked up from reference TRBV9 and TRBJ2-7, is DSGVTQTPKHLITATGQRVTLRCSPRSGDLSVYWYQQSLDQGLQFLIQYYNGEERAKGNILERFSAQQFPDLHSELNLSSLELGDSALYFCASSVAPAGKYEQYFGPGTRLTVT.

In nucleotides, the CDR3 is TGTGCCAGCAGCCCGCTAGCGGGAGGCTACAATGAGCAGTTCTTC. Translating it yields CASSPLAGGYNEQFF. The chain uses TRBV14 and TRBJ2-1; TRBD2 agrees at 11 bases. V dropped 4 bases and J dropped 3; count of bases not matched to a gene: 2. CDR3 length: 15 residues. Germline values: CDR1 SGHDN, CDR2 FVKESK.

V usage is TRBV2 and J usage is TRBJ2-5; D might be TRBD1 (6 bases). Trimming took 10 bases from V and 5 from J, leaving 14 bases between them. Germline loops: CDR1 SNHLY, CDR2 FYNNEI. The CDR3 extends over 12 amino acids. The CDR3 DNA reads TGTGCCACCACAGGGCTGGGGGAGACCCAGTACTTC. Translation: CATTGLGETQYF.

This clone came up a few times. V and J are TRBV11-3 and TRBJ2-7; possibly TRBD2 for D (6 bases). The CDR3 loop spans 16 amino acids. V was cut by 1 base and J by 5 bases, with 18 bases left in between. Germline CDR1 is SGHNT and CDR2 is YENEEA. Here the CDR3 DNA reads TGTGCCAGCAGCTTAGGACGGGGGACCCTAACCGACGAGCAGTACTTC. Translated, it gives CASSLGRGTLTDEQYF.

V usage is TRBV30 and J usage is TRBJ2-5; D unclear. Germline CDR1 and CDR2: GTSNPN and SVGIG (reference sequence). The CDR3 runs to 13 residues. V was pared by 2 bases and J by 2 bases, with 9 bases between. The CDR3 here is CAWSLSGQETQYF. The DNA of the CDR3 is TGTGCCTGGAGTTTATCTGGGCAAGAGACCCAGTACTTC.

The rearrangement links TRBV4-1 to TRBJ1-1; no definite D call. This CDR3 is built from 17 residues. Germline CDR1 and CDR2: MGHRA and YSYEKL. V lost 6 bases and J lost 0, with 20 bases in between. The DNA for the CDR3 is TGCGCCAGCAGTCCCGATCGGGTGGCCCGCATGAACACTGAAGCTTTCTTT. Protein product: CASSPDRVARMNTEAFF.

This chain connects TRBV19 to TRBJ2-2; possibly TRBD2 for D (5 bases). The CDR3 is made up of 13 amino acids. V was trimmed by 8 bases and J by 5 bases, leaving 12 bases between them. The V gene's germline CDR1 is LNHDA and CDR2 SQIVND (reference sequence). CDR3 protein: CASPAGRTGELFF. The CDR3 bases are TGTGCCAGTCCGGCGGGTAGAACCGGGGAGCTGTTTTTT. Full variable domain (outside the CDR3, taken from reference TRBV19 and TRBJ2-2): DGGITQSPKYLFRKEGQNVTLSCEQNLNHDAMYWYRQDPGQGLRLIYYSQIVNDFQKGDIAEGYSVSREKKESFPLTVTSAQKNPTAFYLCASPAGRTGELFFGEGSRLTVL.

J is TRBJ1-2 and V is TRBV6-6; D is uncertain. This CDR3 contains 15 residues. Trimming pared 2 bases from V and 0 bases from J, leaving 10 bases between. Germline CDR1 is MNHNY and CDR2 is SVGAGI (reference sequence). The CDR3 loop is CASSYLREANYGYTF. CDR3 sequence (DNA): TGTGCCAGCAGTTACCTTCGAGAGGCTAACTATGGCTACACCTTC.